Listed below are T cell receptor beta chains from one sample, sequenced in a study of blood T cell repertoires in COVID-19. Clones were read by immunoSEQ multiplex PCR, and TCRdb kept only the in-frame ones, dropping some. The sample includes around 130,000 clones, 84% of them seen just once. The sample was peripheral blood. These receptors all come from a man in his sixties with acute or convalescent COVID-19. CDR3s include the opening cysteine and the closing phenylalanine or tryptophan. D genes are given only for firm matches. Expanded clones get a size class; other rows say once, few or many, or leave the size out.

V gene	D gene	J gene	clone size	CDR3 protein	CDR3 DNA
TRBV2	TRBD1	TRBJ1-1	NA	CASSATGGMNTEAFF	TGTGCCAGCAGTGCGACAGGGGGGATGAACACTGAAGCTTTCTTT
TRBV10-2	TRBD2	TRBJ2-7	NA	CASSDYSGRADEQYF	TGCGCCAGCAGTGACTATAGCGGGCGGGCCGACGAGCAGTACTTC
TRBV7-9	TRBD1	TRBJ2-1	NA	CASSEMGQAYNEQFF	TGTGCCAGCAGCGAGATGGGACAGGCATACAATGAGCAGTTCTTC
TRBV5-1	TRBD1	TRBJ2-7	few	CASSDTGGLTYEQYF	TGCGCCAGCAGCGATACAGGGGGCCTGACCTACGAGCAGTACTTC
TRBV29-1	TRBD1	TRBJ2-3	NA	CSVEQQGAITDTQYF	TGCAGCGTTGAACAACAGGGGGCTATCACAGATACGCAGTATTTT
TRBV9	NA	TRBJ2-2	NA	CASSETGMNTGELFF	TGTGCCAGCAGCGAAACAGGGATGAACACCGGGGAGCTGTTTTTT
TRBV19	NA	TRBJ1-1	NA	CASIGENTEAFF	TGTGCCAGTATAGGAGAGAACACTGAAGCTTTCTTT
TRBV5-8	NA	TRBJ2-1	few	CASSPELARNEQFF	TGTGCCAGCAGCCCCGAACTAGCACGGAATGAGCAGTTCTTC
TRBV5-1	TRBD2	TRBJ2-3	NA	CASSRDSGSGLDTQYF	TGCGCCAGCAGCCGCGATAGCGGGTCCGGTCTCGATACGCAGTATTTT
TRBV6-5	NA	TRBJ1-1	NA	CASRDLGQMNTEAFF	TGTGCCAGCAGGGATCTTGGACAGATGAACACTGAAGCTTTCTTT
TRBV18	NA	TRBJ2-7	once	CASSPRQVDEQYF	TGTGCCAGCTCACCACGACAGGTGGACGAGCAGTACTTC
TRBV19	NA	TRBJ1-2	once	CASSDRKDGYTF	TGTGCCAGTAGTGACAGGAAAGATGGCTACACCTTC
TRBV7-3	TRBD2	TRBJ2-7	NA	CASSPPREKTSGHSYEQYF	TGTGCCAGCAGCCCCCCTAGGGAAAAGACTAGCGGGCACTCCTACGAGCAGTACTTC
TRBV5-1	NA	TRBJ2-2	few	CASSLERIPGELFF	TGCGCCAGCAGCTTGGAGCGGATTCCCGGGGAGCTGTTTTTT
TRBV6-8	NA	TRBJ1-3	few	CASTARGGHSGNTIYF	TGTGCCAGCACGGCGCGGGGAGGCCACTCTGGAAACACCATATATTTT
TRBV6-1	NA	TRBJ2-3	NA	CASSEAGSYTDTQYF	TGTGCCAGCAGTGAAGCGGGGAGCTACACAGATACGCAGTATTTT
TRBV29-1	NA	TRBJ1-2	NA	CSVVGRGTFGYTF	TGCAGCGTGGTGGGACGGGGGACTTTTGGCTACACCTTC
TRBV11-3	TRBD2	TRBJ2-3	NA	CASSASGSSDTQYF	TGTGCCAGCAGCGCCAGCGGGAGCTCGGATACGCAGTATTTT
TRBV5-1	NA	TRBJ1-1	NA	CASRKGGLDTEAFF	TGCGCCAGCAGGAAGGGGGGGCTGGACACTGAAGCTTTCTTT
TRBV7-9	TRBD1	TRBJ2-5	NA	CASSTVPGQGQETQYF	TGTGCCAGCAGCACCGTCCCGGGACAGGGACAAGAGACCCAGTACTTC
TRBV24-1	NA	TRBJ2-2	NA	CATSEEETAGELFF	TGTGCCACCAGTGAGGAGGAGACGGCCGGGGAGCTGTTTTTT
TRBV6-5	NA	TRBJ2-5	NA	CASRTAGQETQYF	TGTGCCAGCAGAACAGCGGGTCAAGAGACCCAGTACTTC
TRBV5-1	TRBD2	TRBJ2-1	NA	CASSLDISGRGEEFF	TGCGCCAGCAGCTTGGATATTAGCGGGAGAGGAGAGGAGTTCTTC
TRBV29-1	NA	TRBJ1-1	NA	CSVELPGLNTEAFF	TGCAGCGTTGAATTGCCCGGGTTGAACACTGAAGCTTTCTTT
TRBV6-4	TRBD2	TRBJ2-1	NA	CASSKLAGGYNEQFF	TGTGCCAGCAGTAAACTAGCGGGGGGGTACAATGAGCAGTTCTTC
TRBV5-4	TRBD1	TRBJ2-3	once	CASSFRQGAVDTQYF	TGTGCCAGCAGCTTTCGACAGGGGGCGGTAGATACGCAGTATTTT
TRBV10-3	NA	TRBJ1-4	NA	CAISESPGQDEKLFF	TGTGCCATCAGTGAGTCGCCAGGGCAGGATGAAAAACTGTTTTTT